Given below is one T cell receptor (beta chain) in context. Its antigen is currently unknown. This record belongs to a study of CD8 T cells in Susac syndrome. Per the germline V gene, CDR1 is DFQATT and CDR2 is SNEGSKA (reference sequence). V shed 3 bases and J 3 bases; nucleotides not matched to a gene: 3. CDR3 length equals 13 residues. TEMRA cells were FACS-enriched, with CD8+ and CD4+ T cells isolated negatively. The RNA, roughly 0.5 to 1 ug, was put through reverse transcription using random hexamers. MiXCR, applied by TCRdb to the immunoSEQ multiplex PCR reads, yields one record per CDR3 protein. The sample lists roughly 150,000 distinct CDR3 sequences; approximately 96% were seen once. General observations from the study: Clonal expansion was not seen in any Susac syndrome CD4+ T cell repertoire.

The chain employs TRBV20-1 and TRBJ2-7; 9 bases fit TRBD1. The sequencing input was CD4+ T cells from PBMCs. The receptor comes from a human donor with Susac syndrome. CDR3 in DNA: TGCAGTGCTAGGGGGGACAGGGACTACGAGCAGTACTTC. Translating gives CSARGDRDYEQYF.